The 8 T cell receptor beta chains listed next were all sequenced from one sample in a study of shared clonotypes between healthy human individuals. Sequenced by immunoSEQ multiplex PCR; TCRdb stores in-frame clones only, minus some. The profile shows roughly 450,000 clones, 79% of them singletons. Sequenced material: PBMCs. Receptors were obtained from a woman in her thirties or forties in good health. Some clones in this sample may be carry-over from other donors' samples.

The rearrangement joins TRBV7-3 to TRBJ1-1; D is unclear. Trimming left V 2 bases short and J 2 bases short, with 6 bases between. Germline V gene sequence: CDR1 SGHTA, CDR2 FQGTGA. This CDR3 contains 13 residues. The CDR3 DNA reads as TGTGCCAGCAGCTTAGGGTCCAACACTGAAGCTTTCTTT. Residues: CASSLGSNTEAFF.

This chain uses TRBV4-3 with TRBJ2-3; D unclear. This CDR3 has 16 amino acids. CDR1 and CDR2 (germline): LGHNA, YSLEER. Trimming stripped 4 bases from V and 0 bases from J, with 14 bases between. Written as DNA, the CDR3 is TGCGCCAGCAGCCTCCGCGGCGGCCTCAGCACAGATACGCAGTATTTT. Translating gives CASSLRGGLSTDTQYF.

On this clone itself: An end of the junction differs from the germline gene, which may be a read error. V usage is TRBV11-1 and J usage is TRBJ2-1; possible D gene TRBD2, 6 bases. The CDR3 extends over 15 amino acids. Germline V gene sequence: CDR1 SGHAT, CDR2 FQDESV (reference sequence). CDR3 protein: CASSSGLTSDNEQFF. Written as DNA, the CDR3 is TGTGCCAGCAGCTCAGGACTAACCTCCGACAATGAGCAGTTCTTC.

About this clone itself: A much larger clone differs by one base, so this may be a read error. The rearrangement links TRBV7-2 to TRBJ2-7, with 8 positions matching TRBD2. V lost 1 base, J lost 3 bases, and 2 bases stayed unmatched. CDR1 is SGHTA, CDR2 FQGNSA, per germline. The CDR3 extends over 14 amino acids. DNA for the CDR3: TGTGCCAGCAGCTTAGGGACTAGCTTCTACGAGCAGTACTTC. It codes for CASSLGTSFYEQYF.

The genes are TRBV11-2 and TRBJ2-5; 7 bases are shared with TRBD2. Losses at the gene ends were 5 bases for V and 5 bases for J; bases not matched to a gene: 5. This CDR3 region has 13 residues. The germline gives CDR1 SGHAT, CDR2 FQNNGV. CDR3 region: CASSRGTTETQYF. DNA of the CDR3: TGTGCCAGCAGCCGGGGGACTACGGAGACCCAGTACTTC. The variable domain in full, completed from reference TRBV11-2 and TRBJ2-5, reads EAGVAQSPRYKIIEKRQSVAFWCNPISGHATLYWYQQILGQGPKLLIQFQNNGVVDDSQLPKDRFSAERLKGVDSTLKIQPAKLEDSAVYLCASSRGTTETQYFGPGTRLLVL.

The chain links TRBV11-3 to TRBJ2-2; D possibly matches TRBD1 or TRBD2 (5 bases each). There are 14 residues in the CDR3. Germline V CDR1 and CDR2: SGHNT, YENEEA. Trimming removed 5 bases at V and 4 bases at J, with 11 bases between. The CDR3 here is CASSKGRSTGELFF. The CDR3 DNA is TGTGCCAGCAGCAAGGGACGGAGCACCGGGGAGCTGTTTTTT.

The rearrangement joins TRBV19 to TRBJ2-1; D is perhaps TRBD1 (6 bases). Trimming removed 3 bases at V and 2 bases at J, with 11 bases between. The CDR3 sequence is 15 residues long. Germline CDR1 reads LNHDA; CDR2 reads SQIVND (reference sequence). The CDR3 DNA reads as TGTGCCAGTAGTATGGGGACACTGACCTACAATGAGCAGTTCTTC. Its protein product is CASSMGTLTYNEQFF.

The chain uses TRBV18 and TRBJ2-3, with TRBD2 matching 8 bases. The CDR3 has 15 residues. Trimming cost V 2 bases and J 2 bases; bases outside gene matches: 3. Per the germline V gene, CDR1 is KGHSH and CDR2 is LQKENI. The CDR3 bases are TGTGCCAGCTCACCAAAAGCGGGGGCCACAGATACGCAGTATTTT. Translated, it gives CASSPKAGATDTQYF.